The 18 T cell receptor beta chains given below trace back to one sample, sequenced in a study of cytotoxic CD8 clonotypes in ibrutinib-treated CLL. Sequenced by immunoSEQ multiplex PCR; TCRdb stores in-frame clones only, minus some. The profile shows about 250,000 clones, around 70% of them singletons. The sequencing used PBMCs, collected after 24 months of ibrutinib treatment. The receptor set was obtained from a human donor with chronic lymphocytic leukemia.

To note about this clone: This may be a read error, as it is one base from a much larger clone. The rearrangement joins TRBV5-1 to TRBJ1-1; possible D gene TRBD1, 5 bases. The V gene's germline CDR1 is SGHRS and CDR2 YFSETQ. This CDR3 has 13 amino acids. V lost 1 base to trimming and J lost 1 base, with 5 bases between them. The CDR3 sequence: CASSLQGNTEAFF. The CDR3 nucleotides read TGCGCCAGCAGCTTGCAGGGGAACACTGAAGCTTTCTTT. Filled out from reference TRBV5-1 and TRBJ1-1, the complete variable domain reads KAGVTQTPRYLIKTRGQQVTLSCSPISGHRSVSWYQQTPGQGLQFLFEYFSETQRNKGNFPGRFSGRQFSNSRSEMNVSTLELGDSALYLCASSLQGNTEAFFGQGTRLTVV.

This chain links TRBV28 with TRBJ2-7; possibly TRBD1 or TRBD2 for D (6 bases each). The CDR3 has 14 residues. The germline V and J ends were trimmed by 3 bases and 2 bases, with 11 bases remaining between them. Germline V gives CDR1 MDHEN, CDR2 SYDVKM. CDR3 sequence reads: CASSFVGGTYEQYF. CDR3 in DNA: TGTGCCAGCAGTTTTGTAGGGGGGACCTACGAGCAGTACTTC.

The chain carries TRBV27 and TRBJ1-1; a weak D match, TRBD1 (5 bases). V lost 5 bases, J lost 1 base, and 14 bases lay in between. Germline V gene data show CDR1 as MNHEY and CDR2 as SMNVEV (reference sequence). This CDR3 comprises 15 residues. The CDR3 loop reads CASSPGRYGNTEAFF. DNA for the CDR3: TGTGCCAGCAGTCCGGGACGCTACGGGAACACTGAAGCTTTCTTT.

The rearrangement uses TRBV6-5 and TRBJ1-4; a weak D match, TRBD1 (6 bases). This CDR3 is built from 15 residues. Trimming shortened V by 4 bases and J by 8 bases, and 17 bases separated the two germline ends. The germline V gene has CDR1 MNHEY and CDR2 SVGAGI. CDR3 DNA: TGTGCCAGCAGTTCCCCCTGGACAGAAGAGGAAAAACTGTTTTTT. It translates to CASSSPWTEEEKLFF.

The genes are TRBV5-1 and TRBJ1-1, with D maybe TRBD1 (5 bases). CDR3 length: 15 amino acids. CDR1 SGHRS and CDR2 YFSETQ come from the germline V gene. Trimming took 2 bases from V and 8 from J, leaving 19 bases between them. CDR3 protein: CASSFDRLPNREAFF. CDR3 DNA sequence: TGCGCCAGCAGCTTTGACAGACTTCCGAACAGGGAAGCTTTCTTT.

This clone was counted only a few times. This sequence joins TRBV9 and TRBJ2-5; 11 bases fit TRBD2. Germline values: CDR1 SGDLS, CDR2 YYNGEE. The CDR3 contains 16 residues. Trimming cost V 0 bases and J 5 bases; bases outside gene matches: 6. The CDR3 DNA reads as TGTGCCAGCAGCGTAGTGGGTAGCGGGAGGGAGGAGACCCAGTACTTC. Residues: CASSVVGSGREETQYF.

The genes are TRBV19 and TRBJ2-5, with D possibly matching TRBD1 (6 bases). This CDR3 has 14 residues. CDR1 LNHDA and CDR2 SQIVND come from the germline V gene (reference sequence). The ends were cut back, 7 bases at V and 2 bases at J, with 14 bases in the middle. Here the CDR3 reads CASNTRTAQETQYF. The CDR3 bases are TGTGCCAGTAACACCCGGACAGCACAAGAGACCCAGTACTTC.

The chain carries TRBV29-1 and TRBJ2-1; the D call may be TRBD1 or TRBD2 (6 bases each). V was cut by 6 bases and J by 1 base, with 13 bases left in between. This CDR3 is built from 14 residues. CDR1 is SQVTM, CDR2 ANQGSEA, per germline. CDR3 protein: CSVARGTSYNEQFF. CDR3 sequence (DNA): TGCAGCGTCGCCCGGGGGACATCCTACAATGAGCAGTTCTTC.

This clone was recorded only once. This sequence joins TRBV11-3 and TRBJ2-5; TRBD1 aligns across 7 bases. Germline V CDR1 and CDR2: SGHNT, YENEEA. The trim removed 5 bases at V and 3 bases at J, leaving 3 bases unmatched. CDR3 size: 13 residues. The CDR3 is CASSLGTEETQYF. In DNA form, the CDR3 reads TGTGCCAGCAGCCTCGGGACAGAAGAGACCCAGTACTTC.

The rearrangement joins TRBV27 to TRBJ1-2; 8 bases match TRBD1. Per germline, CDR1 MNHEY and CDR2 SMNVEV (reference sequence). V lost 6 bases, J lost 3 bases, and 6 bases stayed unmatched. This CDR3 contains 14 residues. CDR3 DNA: TGTGCCAGCAGCAGGACAGGGCCTTACTATGGCTACACCTTC. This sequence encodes CASSRTGPYYGYTF.

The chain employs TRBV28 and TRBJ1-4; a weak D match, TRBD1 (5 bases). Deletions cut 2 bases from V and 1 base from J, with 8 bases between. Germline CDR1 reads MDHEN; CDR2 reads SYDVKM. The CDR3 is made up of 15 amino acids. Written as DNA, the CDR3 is TGTGCCAGCAGTTTAGGGACGGAAACTAATGAAAAACTGTTTTTT. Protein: CASSLGTETNEKLFF.

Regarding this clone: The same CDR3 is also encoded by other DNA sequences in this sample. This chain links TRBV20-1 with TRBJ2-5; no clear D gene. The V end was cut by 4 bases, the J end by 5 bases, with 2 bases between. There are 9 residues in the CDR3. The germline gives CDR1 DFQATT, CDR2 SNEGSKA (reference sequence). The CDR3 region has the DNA TGCAGTGCTAAGGAGACCCAGTACTTC. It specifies CSAKETQYF.

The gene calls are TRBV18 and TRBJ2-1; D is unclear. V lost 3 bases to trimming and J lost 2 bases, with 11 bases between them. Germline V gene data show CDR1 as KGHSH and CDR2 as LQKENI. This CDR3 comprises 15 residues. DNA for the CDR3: TGTGCCAGCTCACCTCAGCCTGTGGCCTACAATGAGCAGTTCTTC. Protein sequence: CASSPQPVAYNEQFF. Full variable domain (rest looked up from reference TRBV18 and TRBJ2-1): NAGVMQNPRHLVRRRGQEARLRCSPMKGHSHVYWYRQLPEEGLKFMVYLQKENIIDESGMPKERFSAEFPKEGPSILRIQQVVRGDSAAYFCASSPQPVAYNEQFFGPGTRLTVL.

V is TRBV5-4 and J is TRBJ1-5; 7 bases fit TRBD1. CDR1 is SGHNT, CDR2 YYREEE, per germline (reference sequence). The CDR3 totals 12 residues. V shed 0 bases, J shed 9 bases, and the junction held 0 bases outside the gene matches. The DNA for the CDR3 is TGTGCCAGCAGCTTGGGACAGGGGCCCCAGCATTTT. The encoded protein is CASSLGQGPQHF. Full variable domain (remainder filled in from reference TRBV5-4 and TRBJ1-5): ETGVTQSPTHLIKTRGQQVTLRCSSQSGHNTVSWYQQALGQGPQFIFQYYREEENGRGNFPPRFSGLQFPNYSSELNVNALELDDSALYLCASSLGQGPQHFGDGTRLSIL.

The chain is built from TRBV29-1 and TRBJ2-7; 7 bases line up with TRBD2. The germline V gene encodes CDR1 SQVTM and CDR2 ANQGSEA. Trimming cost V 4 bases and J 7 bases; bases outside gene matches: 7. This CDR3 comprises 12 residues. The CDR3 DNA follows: TGCAGCGTTGTGGAAGGGCGGGAGGAGCAGTACTTC. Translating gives CSVVEGREEQYF.

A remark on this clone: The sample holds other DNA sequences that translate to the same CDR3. In DNA form, the CDR3 reads TGCAGCGTTGAGGGGAAAACTGAAGCTTTCTTT. Its protein product is CSVEGKTEAFF. This sequence joins TRBV29-1 and TRBJ1-1; D uncertain. CDR1 SQVTM and CDR2 ANQGSEA come from the germline V gene. This CDR3 contains 11 residues. V lost 3 bases and J lost 5, with 7 bases in between.

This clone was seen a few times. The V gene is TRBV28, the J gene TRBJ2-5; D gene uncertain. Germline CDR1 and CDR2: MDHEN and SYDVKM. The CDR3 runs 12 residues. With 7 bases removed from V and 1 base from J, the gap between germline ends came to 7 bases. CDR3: CASTDTQETQYF. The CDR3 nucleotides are TGTGCCAGCACCGACACCCAAGAGACCCAGTACTTC.

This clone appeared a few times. In nucleotides, the CDR3 is TGCAGCGTTGAGGGGGACAGCTCTGGAAACACCATATATTTT. Translated, it gives CSVEGDSSGNTIYF. V and J are TRBV29-1 and TRBJ1-3, with 7 bases lining up with TRBD1. With V trimmed by 3 bases and J by 0 bases, 2 bases remained unmatched. Germline assignment: CDR1 SQVTM and CDR2 ANQGSEA. This CDR3 region has 14 residues.